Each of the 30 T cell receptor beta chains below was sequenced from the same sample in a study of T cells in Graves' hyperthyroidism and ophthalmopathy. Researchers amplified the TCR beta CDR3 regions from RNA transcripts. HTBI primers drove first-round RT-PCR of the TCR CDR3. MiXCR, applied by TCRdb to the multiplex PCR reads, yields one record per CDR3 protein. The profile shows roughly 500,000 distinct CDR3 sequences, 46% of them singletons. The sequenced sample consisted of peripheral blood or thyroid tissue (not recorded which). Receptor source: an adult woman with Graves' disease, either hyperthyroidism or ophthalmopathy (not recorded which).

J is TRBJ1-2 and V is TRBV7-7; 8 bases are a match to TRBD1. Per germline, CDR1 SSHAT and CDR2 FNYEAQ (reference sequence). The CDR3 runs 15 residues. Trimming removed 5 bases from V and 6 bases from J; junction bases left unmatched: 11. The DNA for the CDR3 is TGTGCCAGCAGCCTCGGACAGGGAATAGAGGATGGCTACACCTTC. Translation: CASSLGQGIEDGYTF.

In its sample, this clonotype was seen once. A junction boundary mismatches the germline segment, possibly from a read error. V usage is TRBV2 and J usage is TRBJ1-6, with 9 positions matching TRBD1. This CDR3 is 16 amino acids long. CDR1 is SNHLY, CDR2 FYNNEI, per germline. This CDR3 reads CAISDRGGRGNSPLHF. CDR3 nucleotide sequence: TGTGCCATCAGTGACAGGGGGGGGAGAGGAAATTCACCCCTCCACTTT.

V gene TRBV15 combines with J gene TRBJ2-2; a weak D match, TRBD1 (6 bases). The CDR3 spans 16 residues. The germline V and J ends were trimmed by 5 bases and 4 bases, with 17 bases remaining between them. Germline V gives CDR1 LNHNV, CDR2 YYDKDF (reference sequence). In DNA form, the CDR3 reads TGTGCCACCAGCGGAGGAATCCAGGGGACCACCGGGGAGCTGTTTTTT. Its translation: CATSGGIQGTTGELFF.

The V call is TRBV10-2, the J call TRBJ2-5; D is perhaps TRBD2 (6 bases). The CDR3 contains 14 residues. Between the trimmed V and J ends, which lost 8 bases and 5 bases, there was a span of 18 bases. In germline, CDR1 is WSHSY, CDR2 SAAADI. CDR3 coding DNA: TGCGCCAGCTTTACGACTAGGGGAGAGGAGACCCAGTACTTC. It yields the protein CASFTTRGEETQYF.

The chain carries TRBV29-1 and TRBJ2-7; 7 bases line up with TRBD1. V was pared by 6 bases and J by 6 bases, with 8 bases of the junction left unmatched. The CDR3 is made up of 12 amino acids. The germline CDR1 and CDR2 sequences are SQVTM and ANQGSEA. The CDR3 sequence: CSVITGVGEQYF. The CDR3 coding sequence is TGCAGCGTGATAACAGGGGTCGGCGAGCAGTACTTC.

CDR3 sequence: CAINPGRSYEQYF. CDR3 DNA sequence: TGTGCCATCAACCCGGGCAGGTCCTACGAGCAGTACTTC. This chain joins TRBV6-1 and TRBJ2-7; no reliable D call. CDR1 is MNHNS and CDR2 is SASEGT in the germline V gene. The CDR3 runs 13 residues. V was cut by 10 bases and J by 1 base, with 14 bases left in between.

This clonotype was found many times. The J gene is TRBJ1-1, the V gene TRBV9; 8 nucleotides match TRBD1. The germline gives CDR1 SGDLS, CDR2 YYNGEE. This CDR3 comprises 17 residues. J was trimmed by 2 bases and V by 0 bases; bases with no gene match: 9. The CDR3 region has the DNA TGTGCCAGCAGCGTAGGCAGGGGGCAGGCCGTCAACACTGAAGCTTTCTTT. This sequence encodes CASSVGRGQAVNTEAFF.

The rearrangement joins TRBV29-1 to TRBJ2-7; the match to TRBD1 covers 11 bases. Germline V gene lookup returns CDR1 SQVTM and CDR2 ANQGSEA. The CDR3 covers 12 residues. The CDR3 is CSGRDRGFKQYF. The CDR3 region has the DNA TGCAGTGGTCGGGACAGGGGGTTCAAGCAGTACTTC.

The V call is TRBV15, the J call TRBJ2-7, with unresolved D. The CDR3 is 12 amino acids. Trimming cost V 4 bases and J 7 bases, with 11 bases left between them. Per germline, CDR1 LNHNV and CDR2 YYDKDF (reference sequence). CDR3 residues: CATSTSLGEQYF. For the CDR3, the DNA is TGTGCCACCAGCACAAGTCTGGGTGAGCAGTACTTC.

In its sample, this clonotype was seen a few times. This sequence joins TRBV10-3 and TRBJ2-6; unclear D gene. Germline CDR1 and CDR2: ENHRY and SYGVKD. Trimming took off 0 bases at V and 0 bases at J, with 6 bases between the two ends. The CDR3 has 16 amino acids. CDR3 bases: TGTGCCATCAGTGAGTCGATCGGCTCTGGGGCCAACGTCCTGACTTTC. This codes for CAISESIGSGANVLTF.

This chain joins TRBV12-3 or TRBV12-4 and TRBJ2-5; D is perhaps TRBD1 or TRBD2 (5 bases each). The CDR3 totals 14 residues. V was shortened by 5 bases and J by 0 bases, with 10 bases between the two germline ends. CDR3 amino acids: CASSQVGDQETQYF. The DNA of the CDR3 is TGTGCCAGCAGTCAAGTGGGGGACCAAGAGACCCAGTACTTC.

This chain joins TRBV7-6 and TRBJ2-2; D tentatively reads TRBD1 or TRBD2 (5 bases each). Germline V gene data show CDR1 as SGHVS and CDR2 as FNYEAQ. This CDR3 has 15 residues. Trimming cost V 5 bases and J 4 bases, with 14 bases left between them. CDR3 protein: CASSVWGLVTGELFF. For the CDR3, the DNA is TGTGCCAGCAGCGTTTGGGGGTTAGTCACCGGGGAGCTGTTTTTT. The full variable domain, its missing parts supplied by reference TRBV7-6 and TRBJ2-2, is GAGVSQSPRYKVTKRGQDVALRCDPISGHVSLYWYRQALGQGPEFLTYFNYEAQQDKSGLPNDRFSAERPEGSISTLTIQRTEQRDSAMYRCASSVWGLVTGELFFGEGSRLTVL.

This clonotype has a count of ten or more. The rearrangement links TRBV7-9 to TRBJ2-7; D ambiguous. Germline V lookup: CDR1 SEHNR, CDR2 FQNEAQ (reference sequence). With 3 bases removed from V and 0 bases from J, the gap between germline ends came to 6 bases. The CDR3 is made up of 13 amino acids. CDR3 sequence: CASSFRISYEQYF. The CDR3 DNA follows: TGTGCCAGCAGCTTCCGGATCTCCTACGAGCAGTACTTC. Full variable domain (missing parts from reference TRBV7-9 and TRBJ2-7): DTGVSQNPRHKITKRGQNVTFRCDPISEHNRLYWYRQTLGQGPEFLTYFQNEAQLEKSRLLSDRFSAERPKGSFSTLEIQRTEQGDSAMYLCASSFRISYEQYFGPGTRLTVT.

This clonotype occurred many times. The CDR3 region has the DNA TGTGCCAGCAGCCAGTTAAACACCGGGGAGCTGTTTTTT. Translated, it gives CASSQLNTGELFF. This chain connects TRBV14 to TRBJ2-2, with D unresolved. CDR3 length: 13 amino acids. Trimming stripped 3 bases from V and 2 bases from J, with 4 bases between. Germline CDR1 reads SGHDN; CDR2 reads FVKESK. The full variable domain, rest sourced from reference TRBV14 and TRBJ2-2, is EAGVTQFPSHSVIEKGQTVTLRCDPISGHDNLYWYRRVMGKEIKFLLHFVKESKQDESGMPNNRFLAERTGGTYSTLKVQPAELEDSGVYFCASSQLNTGELFFGEGSRLTVL.

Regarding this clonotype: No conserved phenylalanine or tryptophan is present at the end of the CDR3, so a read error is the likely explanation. CDR3 in DNA: TGTGCCAGCAGTCGAGGCTCCTCTAACTATGGCTACACCCTC. This translates into CASSRGSSNYGYTL. The chain employs TRBV2 and TRBJ1-2; D gene ambiguous. V was clipped by 5 bases and J by 0 bases, with 10 bases between them. This CDR3 is built from 14 residues. Germline CDR1 reads SNHLY; CDR2 reads FYNNEI.

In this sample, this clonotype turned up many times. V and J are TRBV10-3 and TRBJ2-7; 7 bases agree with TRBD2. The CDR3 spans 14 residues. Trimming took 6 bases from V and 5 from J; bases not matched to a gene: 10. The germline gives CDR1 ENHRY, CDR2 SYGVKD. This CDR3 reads CAIRKTSTLDEQYF. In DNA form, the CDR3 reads TGTGCCATCAGAAAGACTAGCACCCTTGACGAGCAGTACTTC.

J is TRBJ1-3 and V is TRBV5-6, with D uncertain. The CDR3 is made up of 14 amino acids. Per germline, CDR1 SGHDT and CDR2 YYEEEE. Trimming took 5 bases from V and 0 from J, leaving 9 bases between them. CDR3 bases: TGTGCCAGCAGGATTCGGGGCTCTGGAAACACCATATATTTT. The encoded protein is CASRIRGSGNTIYF.

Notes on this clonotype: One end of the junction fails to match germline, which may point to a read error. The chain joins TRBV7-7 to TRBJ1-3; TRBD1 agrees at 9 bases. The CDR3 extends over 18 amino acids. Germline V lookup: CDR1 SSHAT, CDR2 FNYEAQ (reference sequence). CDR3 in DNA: TGTGCTAGCAGCTCACAGGGGGCGCAGGGGCGGAGGGGAAACACCATATATTTT. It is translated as CASSSQGAQGRRGNTIYF.

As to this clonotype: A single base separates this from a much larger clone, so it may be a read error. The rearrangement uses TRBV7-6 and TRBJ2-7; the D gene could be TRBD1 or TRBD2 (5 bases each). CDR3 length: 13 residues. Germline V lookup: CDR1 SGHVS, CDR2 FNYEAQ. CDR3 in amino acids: CASSFRQKGERYF. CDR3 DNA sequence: TGTGCCAGCAGCTTTCGACAGAAAGGGGAGCGGTACTTC. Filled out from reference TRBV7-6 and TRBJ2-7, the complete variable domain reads GAGVSQSPRYKVTKRGQDVALRCDPISGHVSLYWYRQALGQGPEFLTYFNYEAQQDKSGLPNDRFSAERPEGSISTLTIQRTEQRDSAMYRCASSFRQKGERYFGPGTRLTVT.

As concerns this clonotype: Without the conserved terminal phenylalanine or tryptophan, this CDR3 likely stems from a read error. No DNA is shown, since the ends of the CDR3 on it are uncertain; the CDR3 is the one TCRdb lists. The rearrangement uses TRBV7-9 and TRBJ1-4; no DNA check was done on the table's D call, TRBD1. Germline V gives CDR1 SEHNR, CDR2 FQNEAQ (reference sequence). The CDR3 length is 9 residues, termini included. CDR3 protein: CASSWGGTG.

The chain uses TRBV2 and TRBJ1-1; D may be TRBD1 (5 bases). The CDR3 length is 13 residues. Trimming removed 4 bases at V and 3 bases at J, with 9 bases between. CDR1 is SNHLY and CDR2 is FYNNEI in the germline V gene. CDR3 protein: CASSGDGDTEAFF. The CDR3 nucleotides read TGTGCCAGCAGTGGGGACGGCGACACTGAAGCTTTCTTT. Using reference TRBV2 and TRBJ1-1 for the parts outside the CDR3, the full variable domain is EPEVTQTPSHQVTQMGQEVILRCVPISNHLYFYWYRQILGQKVEFLVSFYNNEISEKSEIFDDQFSVERPDGSNFTLKIRSTKLEDSAMYFCASSGDGDTEAFFGQGTRLTVV.

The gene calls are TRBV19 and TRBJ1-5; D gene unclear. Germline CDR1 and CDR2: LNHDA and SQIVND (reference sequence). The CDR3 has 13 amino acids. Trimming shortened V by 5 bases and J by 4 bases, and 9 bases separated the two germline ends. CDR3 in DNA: TGTGCCAGTAGTGTCCCCCGTAATCAGCCCCAGCATTTT. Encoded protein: CASSVPRNQPQHF.

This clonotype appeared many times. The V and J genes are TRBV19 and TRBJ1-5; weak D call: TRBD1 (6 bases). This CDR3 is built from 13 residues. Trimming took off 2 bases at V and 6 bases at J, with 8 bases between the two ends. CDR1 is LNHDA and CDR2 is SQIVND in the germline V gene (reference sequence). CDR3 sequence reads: CASSITGRQPQHF. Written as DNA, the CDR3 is TGTGCCAGTAGTATAACAGGGCGTCAGCCCCAGCATTTT.

Here the CDR3 DNA reads TGTGCCATCAGTGAAGGGACAGGGATACAAGAGACCCAGTACTTC. It codes for CAISEGTGIQETQYF. The V call is TRBV10-3, the J call TRBJ2-5; 9 positions match TRBD1. Germline V lookup: CDR1 ENHRY, CDR2 SYGVKD. The CDR3 sequence is 15 residues long. V dropped 3 bases and J dropped 2; count of bases not matched to a gene: 4.

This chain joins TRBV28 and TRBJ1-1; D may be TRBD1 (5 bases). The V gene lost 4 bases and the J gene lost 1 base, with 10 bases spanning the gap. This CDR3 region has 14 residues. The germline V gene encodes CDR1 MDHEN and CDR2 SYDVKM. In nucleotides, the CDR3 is TGTGCCAGCAGTTCCCTGGACAAGAACACTGAAGCTTTCTTT. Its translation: CASSSLDKNTEAFF.

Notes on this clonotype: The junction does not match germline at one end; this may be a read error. DNA for the CDR3: TGCGCCAGCAGCTCCCGACTAGGCTATAGAGAGACCCAGTACTTC. This encodes CASSSRLGYRETQYF. The chain joins TRBV7-2 to TRBJ2-5; D possibly corresponds to TRBD2 (6 bases). Germline V lookup: CDR1 SGHTA, CDR2 FQGNSA. This CDR3 contains 15 residues. Full variable domain (rest looked up from reference TRBV7-2 and TRBJ2-5): GAGVSQSPSNKVTEKGKDVELRCDPISGHTALYWYRQSLGQGLEFLIYFQGNSAPDKSGLPSDRFSAERTGGSVSTLTIQRTQQEDSAVYLCASSSRLGYRETQYFGPGTRLLVL.

The CDR3 here is CSVTLAGGTDTQYF. The DNA for the CDR3 is TGCAGCGTTACACTAGCGGGAGGTACAGATACGCAGTATTTT. V gene TRBV29-1 combines with J gene TRBJ2-3, with 12 bases fitting TRBD2. Germline V gene data show CDR1 as SQVTM and CDR2 as ANQGSEA. This CDR3 has 14 amino acids. V gave up 5 bases and J gave up 3 bases; unmatched junction bases: 3.

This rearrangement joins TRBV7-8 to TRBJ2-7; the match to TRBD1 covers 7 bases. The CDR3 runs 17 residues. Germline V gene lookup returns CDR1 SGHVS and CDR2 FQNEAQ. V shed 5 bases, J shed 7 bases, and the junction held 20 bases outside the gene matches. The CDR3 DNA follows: TGTGCCAGCAGCGTCACAACTAGGGGACAGTCTTGGAGGGAGCAGTACTTC. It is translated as CASSVTTRGQSWREQYF.

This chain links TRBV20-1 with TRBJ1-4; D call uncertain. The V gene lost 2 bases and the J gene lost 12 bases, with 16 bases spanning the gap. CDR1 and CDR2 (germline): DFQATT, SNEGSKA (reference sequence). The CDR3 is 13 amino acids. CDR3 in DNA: TGCAGTGCTAGAACGCGGGCTTCGGGAGAACTGTTTTTT. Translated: CSARTRASGELFF.

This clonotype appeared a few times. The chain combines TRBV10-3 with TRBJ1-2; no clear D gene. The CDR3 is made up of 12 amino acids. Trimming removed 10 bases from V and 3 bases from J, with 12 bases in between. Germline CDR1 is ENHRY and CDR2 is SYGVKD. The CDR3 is CATNAADYGYTF. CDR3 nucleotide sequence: TGTGCCACCAACGCGGCGGACTATGGCTACACCTTC.